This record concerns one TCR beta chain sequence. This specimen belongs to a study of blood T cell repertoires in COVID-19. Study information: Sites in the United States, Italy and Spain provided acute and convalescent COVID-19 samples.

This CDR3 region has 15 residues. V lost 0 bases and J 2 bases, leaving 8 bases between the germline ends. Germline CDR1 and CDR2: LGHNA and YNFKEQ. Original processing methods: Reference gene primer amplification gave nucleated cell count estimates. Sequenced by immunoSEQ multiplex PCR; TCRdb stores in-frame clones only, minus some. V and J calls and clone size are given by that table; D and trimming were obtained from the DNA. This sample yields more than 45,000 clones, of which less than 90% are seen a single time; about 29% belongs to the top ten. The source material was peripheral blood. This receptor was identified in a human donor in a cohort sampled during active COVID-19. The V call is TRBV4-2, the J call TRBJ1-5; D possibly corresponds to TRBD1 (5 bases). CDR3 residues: CASSQETEGNQPQHF. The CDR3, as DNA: TGTGCCAGCAGCCAAGAGACAGAGGGCAATCAGCCCCAGCATTTT.